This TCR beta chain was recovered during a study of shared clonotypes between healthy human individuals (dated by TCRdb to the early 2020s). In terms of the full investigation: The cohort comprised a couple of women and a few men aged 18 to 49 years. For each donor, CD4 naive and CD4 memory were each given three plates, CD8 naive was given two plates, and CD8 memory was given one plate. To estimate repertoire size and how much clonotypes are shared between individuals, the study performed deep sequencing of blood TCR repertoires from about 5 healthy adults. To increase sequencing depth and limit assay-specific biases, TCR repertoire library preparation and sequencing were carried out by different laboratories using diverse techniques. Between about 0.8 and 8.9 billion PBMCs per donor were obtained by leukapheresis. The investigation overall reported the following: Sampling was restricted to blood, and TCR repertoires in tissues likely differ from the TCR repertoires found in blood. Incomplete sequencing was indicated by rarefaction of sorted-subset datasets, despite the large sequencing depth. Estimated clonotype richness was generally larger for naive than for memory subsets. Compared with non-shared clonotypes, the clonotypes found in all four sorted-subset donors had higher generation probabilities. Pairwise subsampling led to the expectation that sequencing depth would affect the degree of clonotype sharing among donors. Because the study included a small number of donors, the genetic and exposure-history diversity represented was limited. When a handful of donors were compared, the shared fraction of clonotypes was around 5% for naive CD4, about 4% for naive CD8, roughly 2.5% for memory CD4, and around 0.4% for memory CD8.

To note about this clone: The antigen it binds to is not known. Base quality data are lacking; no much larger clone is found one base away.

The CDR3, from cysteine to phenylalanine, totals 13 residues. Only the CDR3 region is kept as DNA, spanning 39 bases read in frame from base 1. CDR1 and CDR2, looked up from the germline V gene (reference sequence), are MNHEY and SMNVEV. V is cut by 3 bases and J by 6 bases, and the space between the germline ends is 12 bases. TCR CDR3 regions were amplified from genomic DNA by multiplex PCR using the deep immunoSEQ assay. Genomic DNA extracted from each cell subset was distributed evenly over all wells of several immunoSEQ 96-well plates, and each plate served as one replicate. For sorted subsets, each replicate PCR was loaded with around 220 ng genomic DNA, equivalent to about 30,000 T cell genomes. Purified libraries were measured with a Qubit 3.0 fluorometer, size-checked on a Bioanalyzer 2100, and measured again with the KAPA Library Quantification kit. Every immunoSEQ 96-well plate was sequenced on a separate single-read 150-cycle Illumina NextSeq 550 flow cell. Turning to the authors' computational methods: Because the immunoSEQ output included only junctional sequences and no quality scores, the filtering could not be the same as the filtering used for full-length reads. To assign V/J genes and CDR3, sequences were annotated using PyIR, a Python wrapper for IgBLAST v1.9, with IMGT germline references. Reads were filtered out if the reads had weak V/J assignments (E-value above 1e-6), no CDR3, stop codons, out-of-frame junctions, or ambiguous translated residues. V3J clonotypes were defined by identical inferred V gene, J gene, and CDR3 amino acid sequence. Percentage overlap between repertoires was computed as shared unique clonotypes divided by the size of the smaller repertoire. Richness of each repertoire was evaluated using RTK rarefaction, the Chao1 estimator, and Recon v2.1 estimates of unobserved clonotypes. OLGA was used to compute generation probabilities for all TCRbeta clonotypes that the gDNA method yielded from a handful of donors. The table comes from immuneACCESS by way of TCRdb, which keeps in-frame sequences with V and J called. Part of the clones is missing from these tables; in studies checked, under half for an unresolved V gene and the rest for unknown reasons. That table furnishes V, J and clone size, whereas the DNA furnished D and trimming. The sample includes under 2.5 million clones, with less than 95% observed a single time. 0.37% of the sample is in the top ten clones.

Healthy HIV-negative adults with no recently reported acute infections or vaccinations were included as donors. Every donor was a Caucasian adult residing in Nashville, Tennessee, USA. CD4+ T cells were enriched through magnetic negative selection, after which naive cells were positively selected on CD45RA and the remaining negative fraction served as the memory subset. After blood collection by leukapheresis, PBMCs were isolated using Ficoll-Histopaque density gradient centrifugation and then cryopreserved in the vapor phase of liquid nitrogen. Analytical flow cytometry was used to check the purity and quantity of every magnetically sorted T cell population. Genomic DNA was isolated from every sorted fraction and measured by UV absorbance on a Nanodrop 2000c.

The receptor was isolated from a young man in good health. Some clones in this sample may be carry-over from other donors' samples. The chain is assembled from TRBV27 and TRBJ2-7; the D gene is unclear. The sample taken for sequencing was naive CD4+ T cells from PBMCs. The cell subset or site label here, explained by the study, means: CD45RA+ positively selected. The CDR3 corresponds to CASSFSGQAEQYF. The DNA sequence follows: TGTGCCAGCAGTTTTTCCGGCCAGGCCGAGCAGTACTTC.